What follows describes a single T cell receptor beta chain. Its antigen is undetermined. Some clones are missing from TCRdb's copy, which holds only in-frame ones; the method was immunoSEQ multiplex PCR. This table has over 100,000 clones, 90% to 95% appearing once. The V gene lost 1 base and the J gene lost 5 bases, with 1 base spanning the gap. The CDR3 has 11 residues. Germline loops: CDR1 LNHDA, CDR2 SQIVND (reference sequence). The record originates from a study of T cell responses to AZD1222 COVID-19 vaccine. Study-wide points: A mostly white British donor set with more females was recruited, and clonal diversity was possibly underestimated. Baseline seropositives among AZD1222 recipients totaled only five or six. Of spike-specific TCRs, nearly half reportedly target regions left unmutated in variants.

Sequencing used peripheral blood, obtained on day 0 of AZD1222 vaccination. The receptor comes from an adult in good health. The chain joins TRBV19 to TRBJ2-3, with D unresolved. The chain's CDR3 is CASSIGDTQYF. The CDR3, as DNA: TGTGCCAGTAGTATAGGAGATACGCAGTATTTT.